These T cell receptor beta chains were read from a single sample in a study of graft-versus-host responses after intestinal transplantation. Generated by immunoSEQ multiplex PCR, the TCRdb table keeps only in-frame clones and is missing some. This table holds roughly 99,000 clones, approximately 90% found once. No cognate antigen is known for these TCRs. The material was unstimulated CD8+ T cells sorted from spleen or lymph node cells, obtained before transplant. The source is a human donor who was the organ donor for an intestinal transplant. The CDR3 runs from the conserved cysteine through the conserved F or W. D genes are given only for firm matches. Clone size is not always given. Where it is, it says once, few, many or a class for expanded clones.

TRBV29-1	TRBJ2-3	NA	TRBD1	TGCAGCGTTGATGGGACAGGGGCCCCAGATACGCAGTATTTT	CSVDGTGAPDTQYF
TRBV4-2	TRBJ2-7	NA	NA	TGTGCCAGCAGCCAAGATCCCCGTTTGCCTCCTAGCTCCTACGAGCAGTACTTC	CASSQDPRLPPSSYEQYF
TRBV15	TRBJ2-5	NA	NA	TGTGCCACCAGCTCTCGGGGAGTGCAAGAGACCCAGTACTTC	CATSSRGVQETQYF
TRBV4-2	TRBJ1-2	NA	NA	TGTGCCAGCAGCCAAGACCTTAAAACAGGTGCCTATGGCTACACCTTC	CASSQDLKTGAYGYTF
TRBV6-1	TRBJ1-5	NA	NA	TGTGCCAGCAGTAGCGGGACATACAATCAGCCCCAGCATTTT	CASSSGTYNQPQHF
TRBV11-2	TRBJ2-3	NA	TRBD2	TGTGCCAGCAGCCCACAAACTAGCGGGGGGCCCCGTGACACAGATACGCAGTATTTT	CASSPQTSGGPRDTDTQYF
TRBV28	TRBJ1-1	NA	NA	TGTGCCAGCAGTTTCATCGTCCAAGTTCCCGGGGACACTGAAGCTTTCTTT	CASSFIVQVPGDTEAFF
TRBV7-6	TRBJ2-7	NA	TRBD2	TGTGCCAGCAGCTTAGGGCTAGCGGGAGTCGAGCAGTACTTC	CASSLGLAGVEQYF
TRBV21-1	TRBJ2-7	NA	NA	TGTGCCAGCAGCAAATCCCTAGGCTACGAGCAGTACTTC	CASSKSLGYEQYF
TRBV29-1	TRBJ1-1	NA	NA	TGCAGCCTGAGGAGGGGCGGCACTGAAGCTTTCTTT	CSLRRGGTEAFF
TRBV7-7	TRBJ1-4	NA	NA	TGTGCCAGCAGCTTCCGAATTCCGGGTCCCAATGAAAAACTGTTTTTT	CASSFRIPGPNEKLFF
TRBV4-2	TRBJ2-2	NA	TRBD2	TGTGCCAGCAGCCTCGATGCGGGAGGGCCTACCGGGGAGCTGTTTTTT	CASSLDAGGPTGELFF
TRBV30	TRBJ1-2	NA	TRBD1	TGTGCCTGGAGCGGGACAGGGGACGGCTACACCTTC	CAWSGTGDGYTF
TRBV28	TRBJ1-1	NA	NA	TGTGCCAGCACCGTTTACAGGAGGAACACTGAAGCTTTCTTT	CASTVYRRNTEAFF
TRBV4-1	TRBJ2-7	NA	NA	TGCGCCAGCAGCCAAGGGTACAGGGCCTACGAGCAGTACTTC	CASSQGYRAYEQYF
TRBV30	TRBJ1-1	NA	NA	TGTGCCTGGAGACCTCAAAGGGCTCTATATAGCGGAACTGAAGCTTTCTTT	CAWRPQRALYSGTEAFF
TRBV29-1	TRBJ2-1	NA	TRBD2	TGCAGCGTTGAAAAAATCTCGGGCCGACTAGCGGGGTACAATGAGCAGTTCTTC	CSVEKISGRLAGYNEQFF
TRBV4-1	TRBJ2-3	NA	NA	TGCGCCAGCAGCCAAGGATATCGAGGGGGTGGCACAGATACGCAGTATTTT	CASSQGYRGGGTDTQYF
TRBV4-2	TRBJ1-1	NA	NA	TGTGCCAGCAGCCAAGGCGACGGACAGAACACTGAAGCTTTCTTT	CASSQGDGQNTEAFF
TRBV14	TRBJ2-2	NA	TRBD2	TGTGCCAGCAGCCAAGACGGGGGGGGTGGCACCGGGGAGCTGTTTTTT	CASSQDGGGGTGELFF
TRBV6-5	TRBJ1-2	few	NA	TGTGCCAGCAGTTACTCACGCGACAGGTTCTATGGCTACACCTTC	CASSYSRDRFYGYTF
TRBV5-1	TRBJ2-1	NA	NA	TGCGCCAGCGGGGGGGCCTTGAATGAGCAGTTCTTC	CASGGALNEQFF
TRBV5-1	TRBJ2-7	NA	NA	TGCGCCAGCAGCCCCCTCTTTACTCGGGTCGAGCAGTACTTC	CASSPLFTRVEQYF